This T cell receptor (beta chain) was found in a study of T cells in Graves' hyperthyroidism and ophthalmopathy. Researchers took RNA transcripts and amplified the TCR beta CDR3 regions from them. When the TCR CDR3 underwent first-round RT-PCR, the HTBI primer set was used. TCRdb ran MiXCR on the multiplex PCR reads and lists one entry per CDR3 protein. The repertoire holds fewer than 600,000 distinct CDR3 sequences, with around an eighth as singletons. This clonotype was picked up many times. Its target is unknown. Study-wide results and limits: A 13 V-J signature model discriminated ophthalmopathy versus stable hyperthyroidism.

The length of the CDR3 is 15 residues. Trimming removed 4 bases at V and 0 bases at J, with 13 bases between. The sequencing sample was made of blood. This TCR derives from a woman aged 18 to 35 with Graves' hyperthyroidism. This sequence joins TRBV12-3 or TRBV12-4 and TRBJ2-7; D not resolved. In DNA form, the CDR3 reads TGTGCCAGCAGTTCGAGGTCAAGGAGCTCCTACGAGCAGTACTTC. This translates into CASSSRSRSSYEQYF.